This TCR beta chain was observed in a study of T cell repertoires in cytomegalovirus infection. Study overall: Shared public TCR beta signatures pointed to both CMV infection and a matching HLA type.

TCRdb ran MiXCR on the reads and lists one entry per CDR3 protein. This table has about 400,000 distinct CDR3 sequences, 15% to 20% appearing once. This clonotype was found many times. Its matching antigen is unknown. In germline, CDR1 is SGHVS, CDR2 FQNEAQ. V lost 5 bases and J 6 bases, leaving 22 bases between the germline ends. This CDR3 has 16 residues. Regarding the study as a whole: Public TCR beta family frequency separated CMV-and-HLA carriers, including in an independent cohort.

The V gene is TRBV7-8, the J gene TRBJ1-2; D might be TRBD1 (5 bases). Sample: PBMCs. The clonotype originates from a human donor in good health (CMV status not recorded). Some clones in this sample may be carry-over from other donors' samples. CDR3 DNA sequence: TGTGCCAGCAGCCGCCCTCCTAGAGGGGTGGGGGATGGCTACACCTTC. This codes for CASSRPPRGVGDGYTF.